This passage covers 29 T cell receptor beta chains from one sample sequenced in a study of blood T cells in healthy people across ages. Together with a sample-barcoded 5' primer, a J-beta primer mix was included in a second PCR lasting roughly 6 to 12 cycles. One entry per CDR3 protein results from TCRdb running MiXCR on the 5' RACE reads. Among 1.4 million to 1.5 million distinct CDR3 sequences, approximately 38% were seen once, and the ten largest hold 7.9%. The sequenced sample consisted of blood. The receptors here all came from a woman aged 18 to 35 in good health.

The V gene is TRBV29-1, the J gene TRBJ1-1; no clear D. The germline CDR1 and CDR2 sequences are SQVTM and ANQGSEA. The CDR3 is 14 amino acids. The V and J ends lost 0 bases and 5 bases respectively, with 13 bases between them. In DNA form, the CDR3 reads TGCAGCGTTGAAGATCTGGTTTCGGGGACTGAAGCTTTCTTT. As protein: CSVEDLVSGTEAFF.

The chain joins TRBV7-2 to TRBJ1-2; no clear D. CDR1 is SGHTA and CDR2 is FQGNSA in the germline V gene. The CDR3 spans 14 residues. V was shortened by 10 bases and J by 4 bases, with 19 bases between the two germline ends. In DNA, the CDR3 is TGTGCCACCCACTTCGCCTCCCGAGCCTATGGCTACACCTTC. It is translated as CATHFASRAYGYTF.

This clonotype turned up a few times. The genes are TRBV6-5 and TRBJ2-1; 9 bases match TRBD1. V was pared by 6 bases and J by 6 bases, with 9 bases of the junction left unmatched. Per germline, CDR1 MNHEY and CDR2 SVGAGI. This CDR3 spans 15 amino acids. The chain's CDR3 is CASRSGTGFSNEQFF. The CDR3 DNA is TGTGCCAGCAGGTCCGGGACAGGGTTCTCCAATGAGCAGTTCTTC.

The gene calls are TRBV27 and TRBJ2-5; perhaps TRBD2 as D (5 bases). Gene TRBJ2-7 matches the end of the DNA better, so the J call may be wrong. The CDR3 runs to 17 residues. Germline loops: CDR1 MNHEY, CDR2 SMNVEV (reference sequence). CDR3 coding DNA: TGTGCCAGCAGCCCTTATGCGGGCGGGCACCAGACCTACGAGCAGTACTTC. Translated: CASSPYAGGHQTYEQYF.

The J gene is TRBJ2-7, the V gene TRBV29-1, with 9 bases lining up with TRBD1. Germline trimming cut 7 bases from V and 4 bases from J; bases unmatched to any gene: 8. In germline, CDR1 is SQVTM, CDR2 ANQGSEA. The CDR3 length is 13 residues. The CDR3 nucleotides read TGCAGCGCACGACAGGGGGGGGCTTACGAGCAGTACTTC. It is translated as CSARQGGAYEQYF.

This clonotype was counted between two and nine times. This rearrangement joins TRBV7-2 to TRBJ2-1, with 11 positions matching TRBD2. The DNA end lines up better with TRBJ2-7; the J call may be wrong. The CDR3 is made up of 15 amino acids. CDR1 SGHTA and CDR2 FQGNSA come from the germline V gene. The CDR3 spells CASSLVAGGNYEQYF. Here the CDR3 DNA reads TGTGCCAGCAGCTTAGTAGCGGGAGGGAACTACGAGCAGTACTTC.

Comments on this clonotype: An end of the junction differs from the germline gene, which may be a read error. The rearrangement links TRBV14 to TRBJ2-7; the D gene is possibly TRBD2 (5 bases). Per germline, CDR1 SGHDN and CDR2 FVKESK. The CDR3 has 15 residues. The DNA of the CDR3 is TGTGCCAGCAGCCAAGTTCCGGGATCGGGCTACGGGCAGTACTTC. Protein sequence: CASSQVPGSGYGQYF.

This clonotype was detected only a few times. This sequence joins TRBV6-1 and TRBJ2-7; D is ambiguous. The germline CDR1 and CDR2 sequences are MNHNS and SASEGT. Trimming removed 4 bases at V and 2 bases at J, with 9 bases between. This CDR3 has 13 residues. The CDR3 DNA reads as TGTGCCAGCAGTGCTGACACCCCCTACGAGCAGTACTTC. This sequence encodes CASSADTPYEQYF.

The CDR3 region is CAGLTATNEKLFF. The DNA of the CDR3 is TGTGCCGGGTTAACTGCAACTAATGAAAAACTGTTTTTT. This sequence joins TRBV27 and TRBJ1-4; the D is unclear. CDR1 and CDR2 from the germline V gene are MNHEY and SMNVEV (reference sequence). This CDR3 comprises 13 residues. V was pared by 11 bases and J by 0 bases, with 10 bases between.

The chain employs TRBV28 and TRBJ2-7; D not certain. The end of the DNA aligns better with TRBJ2-4, so the J call may be wrong. Per the germline V gene, CDR1 is MDHEN and CDR2 is SYDVKM. This CDR3 contains 13 residues. The CDR3 DNA sequence: TGTGCCAGCAGTTTAGGTCCAGAAAACATTCAGTACTTC. Its protein is CASSLGPENIQYF.

The chain carries TRBV4-1 and TRBJ1-4; TRBD1 matches 8 bases. Trimming took 4 bases from V and 2 from J; bases not matched to a gene: 9. CDR3 size: 17 residues. Germline-derived CDR1 and CDR2 are MGHRA and YSYEKL. CDR3 loop: CASSLGTGGATNEKLFF. CDR3 DNA: TGCGCCAGCAGCCTAGGGACAGGTGGGGCCACTAATGAAAAACTGTTTTTT.

This clonotype was picked up many times. The chain is built from TRBV29-1 and TRBJ2-7, with D hard to call. Germline assignment: CDR1 SQVTM and CDR2 ANQGSEA. The V end was cut by 3 bases, the J end by 0 bases, with 15 bases between. CDR3 size: 15 residues. CDR3 coding DNA: TGCAGCGTTGAGATATGGACGCAGGCCTCCTACGAGCAGTACTTC. This gives the protein CSVEIWTQASYEQYF.

The chain has TRBV20-1 and TRBJ1-2; D unresolved. The V and J ends lost 0 bases and 0 bases respectively, with 11 bases between them. This CDR3 has 15 residues. The germline CDR1 and CDR2 sequences are DFQATT and SNEGSKA (reference sequence). This CDR3 reads CSARDPRASNYGYTF. The DNA for the CDR3 is TGCAGTGCTAGAGATCCGAGGGCCTCTAACTATGGCTACACCTTC.

Worth noting for this clonotype: A read error is possible here, since a much larger clone lies one base away. The chain joins TRBV20-1 to TRBJ1-5; weak D call: TRBD1 (6 bases). The CDR3 has 12 residues. CDR1 is DFQATT and CDR2 is SNEGSKA in the germline V gene (reference sequence). CDR3 region: CSARTGNQPRHF. CDR3 sequence (DNA): TGCAGTGCTAGGACAGGAAATCAGCCCCGGCATTTT.

There are a few counts of this clonotype. V and J are TRBV6-2 or TRBV6-3 and TRBJ2-4, with 11 bases aligning to TRBD2. The CDR3 contains 18 residues. The germline V gene has CDR1 MNHEY and CDR2 SVGEGT. J lost 0 bases, V lost 7 bases, and 11 bases had no gene match. CDR3 amino acids: CASIERLAGGLAKNIQYF. CDR3 in DNA: TGTGCCAGCATCGAGCGGCTAGCGGGGGGTCTAGCCAAAAACATTCAGTACTTC.

The chain uses TRBV5-1 and TRBJ1-6; no reliable D call. The CDR3 spans 15 residues. Trimming removed 4 bases at V and 2 bases at J, with 10 bases between. CDR1 and CDR2 from the germline V gene are SGHRS and YFSETQ. CDR3 DNA: TGCGCCAGCAGCGCGGACGGCCCCTATAATTCACCCCTCCACTTT. Amino acid sequence: CASSADGPYNSPLHF.

The chain uses TRBV30 and TRBJ2-3, with 10 bases fitting TRBD2. Per germline, CDR1 GTSNPN and CDR2 SVGIG (reference sequence). This CDR3 spans 14 amino acids. J was trimmed by 2 bases and V by 3 bases; bases with no gene match: 2. In DNA, the CDR3 is TGTGCCTGGAGAACTAGCGGGACCACAGATACGCAGTATTTT. It yields the protein CAWRTSGTTDTQYF.

The chain couples TRBV20-1 to TRBJ2-7; D unresolved. Germline V gene sequence: CDR1 DFQATT, CDR2 SNEGSKA (reference sequence). The CDR3 is 12 amino acids. Deletions cut 3 bases from V and 5 bases from J, with 11 bases between. This CDR3 is CSARAQVHEQYF. The CDR3 nucleotides are TGCAGTGCTAGGGCCCAGGTCCACGAGCAGTACTTC.

J is TRBJ2-5 and V is TRBV5-1, with TRBD2 matching over 10 bases. V gave up 4 bases and J gave up 2 bases; unmatched junction bases: 8. The CDR3 covers 16 residues. The germline V gene has CDR1 SGHRS and CDR2 YFSETQ. In nucleotides, the CDR3 is TGCGCCAGCAGCCCACAAACTAGCGGGGCTCAAGAGACCCAGTACTTC. Translated: CASSPQTSGAQETQYF.

The genes are TRBV6-1 and TRBJ1-2, with 7 bases fitting TRBD1. Germline values: CDR1 MNHNS, CDR2 SASEGT. V trimming: 3 bases; J trimming: 3 bases; junction bases outside the gene matches: 4. This CDR3 is 14 amino acids long. The CDR3 sequence is CASSDETGYYGYTF. CDR3 nucleotide sequence: TGTGCCAGCAGTGATGAGACAGGGTACTATGGCTACACCTTC.

This clonotype was detected a few times. This chain uses TRBV7-9 with TRBJ2-1; D gene ambiguous. The V end lost 5 bases, the J end lost 2 bases, and 16 bases lay between the germline ends. The CDR3 has 16 residues. The germline V gene encodes CDR1 SEHNR and CDR2 FQNEAQ (reference sequence). The CDR3: CASSPGRLGPYNEQFF. In DNA, the CDR3 is TGTGCCAGCAGCCCCGGGCGTCTTGGTCCCTACAATGAGCAGTTCTTC.

The chain combines TRBV18 with TRBJ1-5, with 7 bases fitting TRBD1. The CDR3 is 18 amino acids. V was pared by 2 bases and J by 1 base, with 11 bases of the junction left unmatched. The V gene's germline CDR1 is KGHSH and CDR2 LQKENI. The CDR3 here is CASSPYSLDRTSNQPQHF. For the CDR3, the DNA is TGTGCCAGCTCACCATACTCCCTGGACAGGACAAGCAATCAGCCCCAGCATTTT.

This clonotype was recorded many times. The DNA of the CDR3 is TGTGCCATTACCAGTGTGGAGGGGGGTTCCTACGAGCAGTACTTC. This encodes CAITSVEGGSYEQYF. V and J are TRBV10-3 and TRBJ2-7, with D perhaps being TRBD1 or TRBD2 (6 bases each). V shed 9 bases and J shed 1 base, with 19 bases lying between them. Per the germline V gene, CDR1 is ENHRY and CDR2 is SYGVKD. CDR3 length: 15 residues.

This clonotype has only a few counts. This chain uses TRBV5-1 with TRBJ2-7; D gene ambiguous. The germline CDR1 and CDR2 sequences are SGHRS and YFSETQ. This CDR3 spans 14 amino acids. V dropped 4 bases and J dropped 3 bases, with 14 bases sitting between them. CDR3 residues: CASSASIGFYEQYF. CDR3 bases: TGCGCCAGCAGCGCATCAATTGGATTCTACGAGCAGTACTTC.

This clonotype was observed a few times. This chain connects TRBV6-1 to TRBJ2-1; possibly TRBD2 for D (7 bases). CDR1 and CDR2 (germline): MNHNS, SASEGT. This CDR3 comprises 14 residues. Trimming stripped 10 bases from V and 3 bases from J, with 16 bases between. CDR3 DNA sequence: TGTGCCACGAGGGGGGGACGCCACTACAATGAGCAGTTCTTC. Translation gives CATRGGRHYNEQFF.

A word on this clonotype: At one end the junction does not follow the germline gene, possibly because of a read error. The chain couples TRBV6-1 to TRBJ1-1; D gene ambiguous. The CDR3 is 15 residues long. The germline V gene encodes CDR1 MNHNS and CDR2 SASEGT. CDR3 nucleotides: TGTGCTAGCAGTGGTAGCGTTGGGGTCAACACTGAAGCTTTCTTT. It codes for CASSGSVGVNTEAFF.

Only a few counts were recorded for this clonotype. This chain connects TRBV20-1 to TRBJ2-7; D perhaps matches TRBD1 (6 bases). This CDR3 spans 13 amino acids. Germline V gives CDR1 DFQATT, CDR2 SNEGSKA (reference sequence). The V gene lost 4 bases and the J gene lost 3 bases, with 13 bases spanning the gap. The CDR3 loop reads CSATGQINYEQYF. CDR3 DNA sequence: TGCAGTGCTACAGGACAGATAAACTACGAGCAGTACTTC.

V usage is TRBV10-3 and J usage is TRBJ1-1; TRBD1 might be the D (5 bases). The CDR3 totals 15 residues. Trimming pared 0 bases from V and 1 base from J, leaving 9 bases between. The germline V gene has CDR1 ENHRY and CDR2 SYGVKD. CDR3 region: CAISESYGANTEAFF. The DNA for the CDR3 is TGTGCCATCAGTGAGTCTTACGGGGCGAACACTGAAGCTTTCTTT.

The chain joins TRBV14 to TRBJ2-5; D is ambiguous. Judging by the DNA end, TRBJ2-7 fits better; the J call may be wrong. This CDR3 is built from 13 residues. Germline assignment: CDR1 SGHDN and CDR2 FVKESK. The CDR3 reads CASSQALQSEQYF. The CDR3 nucleotides read TGTGCCAGCAGCCAGGCACTACAAAGCGAGCAGTACTTC.